The sequence of this T cell receptor (beta chain) was determined in a study of STAT5B mutations in CD4+ large granular lymphocyte leukemia. Germline V lookup: CDR1 SGDLS, CDR2 YYNGEE. There are 16 residues in the CDR3. V trimming: 3 bases; J trimming: 2 bases; junction bases outside the gene matches: 11. Controls came from buffy coats of healthy blood donors. In the authors' methods: Lowest detectable productive clonotype frequency was 2.59 x 10-5. The table came from immunoSEQ multiplex PCR; TCRdb's copy has only in-frame clones and leaves some out. V, J and clone size were drawn from that table, and D and trimming were deduced from the DNA. This table holds just over 40,000 clones, less than 85% found once.

This sequence was found in a human donor in good health. Input material: CD4+ T cells from blood buffy coats. The V gene is TRBV9, the J gene TRBJ2-7; 7 nucleotides match TRBD1. CDR3 DNA sequence: TGTGCCAGCAGCGAGGGCTCCGGGACAGTAGCCTACGAGCAGTACTTC. Translation gives CASSEGSGTVAYEQYF.